This T cell receptor (beta chain) was profiled in a study of PD-L1 blockade in urothelial cancer. Patients were diagnosed with urothelial carcinoma, either locally advanced or metastatic. CDR1 is SGHAT and CDR2 is FQNNGV in the germline V gene. With V trimmed by 4 bases and J by 1 base, 4 bases remained unmatched. The CDR3 is made up of 15 amino acids. Sequenced by immunoSEQ multiplex PCR; TCRdb stores in-frame clones only, minus some. The top ten hold approximately 4% of the sample, which has under 40,000 clones, 85% to 90% seen once. The sequencing here drew on PBMCs, taken around atezolizumab (anti-PD-L1) treatment. This receptor was obtained from a man in his fifties with urothelial cancer. The chain couples TRBV11-2 to TRBJ1-1; 9 positions agree with TRBD1. The CDR3 bases are TGTGCCAGCAGCTGGGGGGACAGGGCGAACACTGAAGCTTTCTTT. This codes for CASSWGDRANTEAFF.